The rows below give T cell receptor beta chains drawn from one sample of a study of T cells in Graves' hyperthyroidism and ophthalmopathy. One entry per CDR3 protein, called by TCRdb with MiXCR from the multiplex PCR reads. The profile shows fewer than 750,000 distinct CDR3 sequences, 46% of them singletons. The specimen was peripheral blood or thyroid tissue (not recorded which). The receptors stem from a woman younger than 30 with Graves' hyperthyroidism. CDR3s leave out the opening cysteine and the closing phenylalanine or tryptophan.

j_call | v_call | cdr3_aa
TRBJ1-5 | TRBV9 | ASSLGPGIQSQH
TRBJ1-3 | TRBV25-1 | ASSARPSTVGNTIY
TRBJ1-4 | TRBV12-3/TRBV12-4 | ASVTGASNEKLF
TRBJ1-5 | TRBV2 | ASSEALGAAGVPQH
TRBJ2-2 | TRBV10-3 | ASGATSGSRRGNTGELF
TRBJ2-2 | TRBV25-1 | ASSGSGSGTGELF
TRBJ1-4 | TRBV19 | ASSGRVEEKLF
TRBJ1-1 | TRBV10-3 | AITTGGPLNTEAF
TRBJ2-1 | TRBV24-1 | ATSDFGTSGPSYNEQF
TRBJ2-7 | TRBV7-9 | ASSLGPAGVYEQY
TRBJ1-2 | TRBV9 | ASSVEGTGVGYT
TRBJ2-5 | TRBV20-1 | SAPSGSLETQY
TRBJ2-2 | TRBV5-1 | ASSPGTSGTSRTSTGELF
TRBJ2-7 | TRBV18 | ASSMGQKSRYEQY
TRBJ1-5 | TRBV20-1 | SANTGGAWTQH
TRBJ1-2 | TRBV12-3/TRBV12-4 | ASSFGRWTGFHPDYT
TRBJ2-2 | TRBV7-9 | ASSLLISGELF
TRBJ2-5 | TRBV12-3/TRBV12-4 | ASSAMGLEKY
TRBJ1-1 | TRBV7-1 | ASSSPGTGRAEAF
TRBJ2-1 | TRBV7-3 | ASSLLTSGRGNEQF